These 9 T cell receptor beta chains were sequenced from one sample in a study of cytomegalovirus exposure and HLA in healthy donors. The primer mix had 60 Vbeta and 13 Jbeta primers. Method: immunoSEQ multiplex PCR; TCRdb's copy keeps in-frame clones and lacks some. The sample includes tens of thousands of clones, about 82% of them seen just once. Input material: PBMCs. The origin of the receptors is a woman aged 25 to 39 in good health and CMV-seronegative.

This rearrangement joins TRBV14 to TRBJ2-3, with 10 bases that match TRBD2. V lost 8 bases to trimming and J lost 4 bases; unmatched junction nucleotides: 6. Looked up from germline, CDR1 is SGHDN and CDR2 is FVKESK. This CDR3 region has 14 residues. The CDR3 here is CASRLAGVADTQYF. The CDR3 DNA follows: TGTGCCAGCCGCCTAGCGGGGGTTGCAGATACGCAGTATTTT.

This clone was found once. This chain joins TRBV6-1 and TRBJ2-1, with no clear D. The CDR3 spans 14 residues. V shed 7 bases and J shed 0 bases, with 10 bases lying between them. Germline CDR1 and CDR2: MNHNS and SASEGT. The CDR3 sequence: CASNLRGSYNEQFF. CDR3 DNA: TGTGCCAGCAATTTGCGAGGCTCCTACAATGAGCAGTTCTTC.

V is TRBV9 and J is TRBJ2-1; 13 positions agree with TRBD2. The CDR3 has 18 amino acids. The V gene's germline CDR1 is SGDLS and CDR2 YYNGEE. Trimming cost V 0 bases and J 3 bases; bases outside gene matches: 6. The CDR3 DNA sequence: TGTGCCAGCAGCGTAGTAACTAGCGGGGGGGGCTACTACAATGAGCAGTTCTTC. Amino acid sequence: CASSVVTSGGGYYNEQFF.

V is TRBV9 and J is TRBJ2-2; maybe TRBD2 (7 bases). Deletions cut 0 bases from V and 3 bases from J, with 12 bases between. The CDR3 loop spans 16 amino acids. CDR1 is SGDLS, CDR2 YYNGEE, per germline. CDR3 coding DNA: TGTGCCAGCAGCGTAGAGGGGGGGCTTTACACCGGGGAGCTGTTTTTT. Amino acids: CASSVEGGLYTGELFF. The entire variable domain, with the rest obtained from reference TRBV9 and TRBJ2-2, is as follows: DSGVTQTPKHLITATGQRVTLRCSPRSGDLSVYWYQQSLDQGLQFLIQYYNGEERAKGNILERFSAQQFPDLHSELNLSSLELGDSALYFCASSVEGGLYTGELFFGEGSRLTVL.

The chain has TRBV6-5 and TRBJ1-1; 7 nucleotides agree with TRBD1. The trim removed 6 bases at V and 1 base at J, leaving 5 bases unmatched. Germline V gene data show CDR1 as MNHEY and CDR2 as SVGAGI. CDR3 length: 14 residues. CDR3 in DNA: TGTGCCAGCAGCCAGCGGACAGGGAACACTGAAGCTTTCTTT. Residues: CASSQRTGNTEAFF.

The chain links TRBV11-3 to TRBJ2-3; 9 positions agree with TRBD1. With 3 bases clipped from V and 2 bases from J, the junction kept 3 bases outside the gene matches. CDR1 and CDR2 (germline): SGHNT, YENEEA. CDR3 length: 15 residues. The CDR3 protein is CASSFGQGTTDTQYF. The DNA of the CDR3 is TGTGCCAGCAGCTTCGGACAGGGGACCACAGATACGCAGTATTTT.

CDR3 DNA: TGTGCCAGCAGGCCTCTCACTAGCGGGCCCTACAATGAGCAGTTCTTC. Translating gives CASRPLTSGPYNEQFF. J is TRBJ2-1 and V is TRBV7-9; TRBD2 aligns across 9 bases. The CDR3 extends over 16 amino acids. Trimming removed 6 bases from V and 2 bases from J; junction bases left unmatched: 8. Looked up from germline, CDR1 is SEHNR and CDR2 is FQNEAQ (reference sequence).

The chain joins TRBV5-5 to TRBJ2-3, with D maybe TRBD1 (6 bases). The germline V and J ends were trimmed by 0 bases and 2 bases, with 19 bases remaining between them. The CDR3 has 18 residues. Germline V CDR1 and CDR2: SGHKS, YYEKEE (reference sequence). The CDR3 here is CASSLDPRRTGLTDTQYF. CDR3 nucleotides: TGTGCCAGCAGCTTGGATCCTCGGAGAACAGGGCTCACAGATACGCAGTATTTT.

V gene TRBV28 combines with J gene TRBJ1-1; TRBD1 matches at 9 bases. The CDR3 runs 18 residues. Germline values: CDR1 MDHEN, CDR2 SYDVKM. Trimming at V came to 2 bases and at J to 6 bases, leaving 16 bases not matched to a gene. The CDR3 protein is CASSLPSRYRGRIAEAFF. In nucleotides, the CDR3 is TGTGCCAGCAGTTTACCCTCTCGCTACAGGGGGCGGATAGCTGAAGCTTTCTTT.